The 8 T cell receptor beta chains listed next were all sequenced from one sample in a study of patients and donors after allogeneic stem cell transplantation. Using its own MiXCR run on the RT-PCR reads, TCRdb lists one record per CDR3 protein. The sample lists 800,000 to 1,000,000 distinct CDR3 sequences, roughly 18% occurring once. Sequenced material: blood, either unsorted or a sorted T cell fraction (not recorded which). These receptors originate from a human donor who was either an allogeneic HSCT recipient or a stem cell or donor lymphocyte infusion donor (not recorded which). It is not recorded whose cells these are; they may come from a transplant donor.

Only a few counts were recorded for this clonotype. The chain uses TRBV29-1 and TRBJ2-2; 10 bases match TRBD2. The germline V gene has CDR1 SQVTM and CDR2 ANQGSEA. The CDR3 runs to 16 residues. After removal of 1 base from V and 8 bases from J, the junction contained 10 bases not matched to a gene. The DNA for the CDR3 is TGCAGCGTTGAAGGTGGGGGACTAGCGTCCCGGGGGGAGCTGTTTTTT. It codes for CSVEGGGLASRGELFF.

This clonotype was observed a few times. The junction differs from germline at one of its ends, possibly a read error. CDR3 sequence reads: CSAREGQGKQPQHF. DNA for the CDR3: TGCAGTGCTAGAGAGGGACAGGGCAAACAGCCCCAGCATTTT. The rearrangement uses TRBV20-1 and TRBJ1-5, with 9 bases that match TRBD1. Per germline, CDR1 DFQATT and CDR2 SNEGSKA (reference sequence). This CDR3 is built from 14 residues.

This clonotype has a handful of counts. This sequence joins TRBV5-1 and TRBJ1-6; D is unclear. V was cut by 4 bases and J by 10 bases, with 18 bases left in between. The V gene's germline CDR1 is SGHRS and CDR2 YFSETQ. The CDR3 spans 15 residues. The CDR3 DNA is TGCGCCAGCAGCCCTGAGTATCGTGCGGAATCACCCCTCCACTTT. This gives the protein CASSPEYRAESPLHF.

This clonotype has just a few counts. The rearrangement links TRBV12-3 or TRBV12-4 to TRBJ2-3; D not certain. The V end was cut by 2 bases, the J end by 6 bases, with 18 bases between. The CDR3 runs 16 residues. The CDR3 DNA follows: TGTGCCAGCAGTTTACGGATGACACGCTTTCCGGATACGCAGTATTTT. Its translation: CASSLRMTRFPDTQYF.

The chain is built from TRBV27 and TRBJ2-3; D is ambiguous. The CDR3 consists of 17 residues. Germline CDR1 MNHEY, CDR2 SMNVEV (reference sequence). Trimming pared 2 bases from V and 4 bases from J, leaving 19 bases between. In DNA, the CDR3 is TGTGCCAGCAGTTTAATATCGGTCGGGTTAAGCCCAGATACGCAGTATTTT. As protein: CASSLISVGLSPDTQYF.

The sample holds one count of this clonotype. This CDR3 reads CASSLYRSTDTQYF. The CDR3 DNA reads TGTGCCAGCAGCTTGTATCGGTCCACAGATACGCAGTATTTT. The gene calls are TRBV11-2 and TRBJ2-3; D ambiguous. The CDR3 runs to 14 residues. V was shortened by 3 bases and J by 2 bases, with 9 bases between the two germline ends. The germline V gene encodes CDR1 SGHAT and CDR2 FQNNGV.

The chain joins TRBV5-1 to TRBJ2-5; perhaps D is TRBD1 or TRBD2 (5 bases each). There are 16 residues in the CDR3. V gave up 0 bases and J gave up 5 bases, with 17 bases separating them. Germline CDR1 is SGHRS and CDR2 is YFSETQ. CDR3 nucleotide sequence: TGCGCCAGCAGCTTGGAAGAGGCCTGGGGACGGGAGACCCAGTACTTC. This encodes CASSLEEAWGRETQYF. The variable domain in full, with the rest retrieved from reference TRBV5-1 and TRBJ2-5, is KAGVTQTPRYLIKTRGQQVTLSCSPISGHRSVSWYQQTPGQGLQFLFEYFSETQRNKGNFPGRFSGRQFSNSRSEMNVSTLELGDSALYLCASSLEEAWGRETQYFGPGTRLLVL.

This clonotype turned up a few times. This chain connects TRBV14 to TRBJ2-7, with 9 bases matching TRBD1. With 2 bases clipped from V and 7 bases from J, the junction kept 12 bases outside the gene matches. Per germline, CDR1 SGHDN and CDR2 FVKESK. This CDR3 is built from 16 residues. CDR3 bases: TGTGCCAGCAGCCAAACGGACAGGGGAGGATTCTTAGAGCAGTACTTC. It specifies CASSQTDRGGFLEQYF.